This passage covers 2 T cell receptor beta chains from one sample sequenced in a study of control samples from healthy donors and cancer patients. Libraries were prepared by immunoSEQ multiplex PCR; TCRdb keeps only in-frame clonotypes and omits some of them. The sample has about 180,000 clones; around 90% are singletons. The sample comprised blood. The receptors originated from a man aged 25-45 years in good health.

This clone was detected only a few times. The rearrangement joins TRBV5-8 to TRBJ1-6; no firm D call. The germline V and J ends were trimmed by 0 bases and 10 bases, with 14 bases remaining between them. Germline V gene data show CDR1 as SGHTS and CDR2 as YDEGEE. This CDR3 comprises 15 residues. CDR3 in DNA: TGTGCCAGCAGCTTGGTCGTGGGTGTTGGATCACCCCTCCACTTT. Its protein product is CASSLVVGVGSPLHF.

The CDR3 DNA sequence: TGTGCCAGCACTAGCGGGAGGAACACCGGGGAGCTGTTTTTT. Its translation is CASTSGRNTGELFF. The V and J genes are TRBV25-1 and TRBJ2-2; TRBD2 matches 10 bases. The CDR3 runs 14 residues. From germline, CDR1 is MGHDK and CDR2 SYGVNS. Losses at the gene ends were 7 bases for V and 1 base for J; bases not matched to a gene: 0. Full variable domain (missing parts from reference TRBV25-1 and TRBJ2-2): EADIYQTPRYLVIGTGKKITLECSQTMGHDKMYWYQQDPGMELHLIHYSYGVNSTEKGDLSSESTVSRIRTEHFPLTLESARPSHTSQYLCASTSGRNTGELFFGEGSRLTVL.